The rows below give T cell receptor beta chains drawn from one sample of a study of T cell responses to AZD1222 COVID-19 vaccine. Here immunoSEQ multiplex PCR was the method, and the copy in TCRdb shows in-frame clones only, minus some. The top ten clones hold 4.5% to 5% of a sample with over 60,000 clones, approximately 90% of them seen once. The sequences come from peripheral blood, collected 28 days after the second dose of the MenACWY control vaccine. The receptors derive from an adult who received the MenACWY meningococcal vaccine as a control. CDR3s include the opening cysteine and the closing phenylalanine or tryptophan. The order of the fields is clone size, J gene, V gene, D gene, CDR3 protein, CDR3 DNA. D genes are given only for firm matches. Size tells how often a clone was seen (once, few, many) or the class of an expanded clone, and some rows leave it out.

.	TRBJ2-7	TRBV2	.	CASEAGPSSYEQYF	TGTGCCAGCGAAGCCGGGCCGAGCTCCTACGAGCAGTACTTC
.	TRBJ1-1	TRBV10-1	.	CASSTRGPNTEAFF	TGCGCCAGCAGTACCAGGGGTCCGAACACTGAAGCTTTCTTT
.	TRBJ2-1	TRBV18	TRBD2	CASSRLAGMYNEQFF	TGTGCCAGCTCACGACTAGCGGGGATGTACAATGAGCAGTTCTTC
.	TRBJ1-2	TRBV11-2	.	CASSLDGDGYTF	TGTGCCAGCAGCTTAGATGGGGATGGCTACACCTTC
.	TRBJ1-1	TRBV5-1	TRBD1	CASSLVTTGGRPFF	TGCGCCAGCAGCTTGGTGACAACAGGGGGCAGGCCTTTCTTT
once	TRBJ2-7	TRBV6-5	.	CASSTTGLAYEQYF	TGTGCCAGCAGCACCACAGGGTTAGCCTACGAGCAGTACTTC
.	TRBJ2-7	TRBV5-4	.	CASSLEAGAGSSYEQYF	TGTGCCAGCAGCTTGGAGGCCGGGGCGGGGAGCTCCTACGAGCAGTACTTC
.	TRBJ1-4	TRBV7-2	.	CASSLGTANEKLFF	TGTGCCAGCAGCTTAGGGACAGCTAATGAAAAACTGTTTTTT
.	TRBJ2-7	TRBV10-1	.	CASSRLGSSYEQYF	TGCGCCAGCAGCAGACTAGGGAGCTCCTACGAGCAGTACTTC
.	TRBJ2-3	TRBV7-2	.	CASSLGGPPDTQYF	TGTGCCAGCAGCTTAGGCGGGCCTCCAGATACGCAGTATTTT
.	TRBJ2-1	TRBV7-2	TRBD1	CASSPAPGQGRNEQFF	TGTGCCAGCAGTCCAGCCCCGGGACAGGGTCGCAATGAGCAGTTCTTC